A selection of T cell receptor beta chains follows, all from one sample in a study of T cell clusters in autoimmune cytopenias. TCRdb re-called the multiplex PCR reads and catalogs CDR3 proteins one per entry, DNA excluded. This listing includes a few thousand distinct CDR3 sequences. This sample was also put to use in a study of T cell repertoires in aging, cancer and after chemotherapy.

The specimen was peripheral blood. Every receptor here comes from a human donor in good health. Each CDR3 is given with its conserved first and last residue. The order of the fields is clone size, V gene, J gene, CDR3 protein. Clone sizes are given selectively: once, few, many, or a class where the clone is expanded.

.,TRBV27,TRBJ2-1,CASSPFTGGVDNEQFF
medium-sized,TRBV19,TRBJ1-2,CASSPDRGNYGYTF
.,TRBV6-1,TRBJ1-5,CASSETWGGAQHF
medium-sized,TRBV6-5,TRBJ1-2,CASSYSSQPGAVGYTF
.,TRBV5-6,TRBJ2-7,CASSPQLAGGPNEQYF
medium-sized,TRBV6-1,TRBJ1-6,CASSESLVRRGNSPLHF
.,TRBV12-3/TRBV12-4,TRBJ1-2,CASSYQGSDYGYTF
.,TRBV7-9,TRBJ2-2,CASNLAGSTGELFF
.,TRBV12-3/TRBV12-4,TRBJ1-2,CASTFQPNYGYTF
.,TRBV11-3,TRBJ2-5,CASSANRETQYF
medium-sized,TRBV7-6,TRBJ2-3,CASSLPSRSHTQYF
.,TRBV6-4,TRBJ2-2,CASSDPRDRAGELFF
medium-sized,TRBV7-9,TRBJ2-3,CASRPYGPADTQYF
.,TRBV18,TRBJ2-5,CASSIGSSETQYF
medium-sized,TRBV29-1,TRBJ1-1,CSVEVSRKAFF
.,TRBV6-6,TRBJ1-4,CASSYSASTNEKLFF
medium-sized,TRBV6-6,TRBJ2-5,CASSLYRRSQETQYF
medium-sized,TRBV12-3/TRBV12-4,TRBJ2-2,CASISIGTGRTGELFF
medium-sized,TRBV5-4,TRBJ2-3,CASSLTDRDRTDTQYF
.,TRBV29-1,TRBJ2-2,CSGTDGNTGELFF
.,TRBV5-4,TRBJ1-3,CASSSQQAGNTIYF
large,TRBV29-1,TRBJ2-1,CSVEDLSGEQFF
medium-sized,TRBV19,TRBJ2-3,CASSRLGPTDTQYF
medium-sized,TRBV11-3,TRBJ2-1,CASSSPGRRNEQFF
.,TRBV12-3/TRBV12-4,TRBJ1-3,CASSLSVTIGNTIYF
.,TRBV5-6,TRBJ2-1,CASSPTGGNEQFF
.,TRBV18,TRBJ2-7,CASSPGQGASYEQYF
.,TRBV19,TRBJ1-2,CASSIGSGQGAFYGYTF
medium-sized,TRBV6-1,TRBJ1-5,CASQFGSQPQHF
medium-sized,TRBV12-3/TRBV12-4,TRBJ2-1,CASSLITNEQFF
.,TRBV6-5,TRBJ2-7,CASSPGTSGRTGEQYF
medium-sized,TRBV19,TRBJ2-7,CASSMSGEYYEQYF
medium-sized,TRBV6-2/TRBV6-3,TRBJ2-1,CASSSTSNEQFF
medium-sized,TRBV10-3,TRBJ1-3,CAIRGGPGNTIYF
medium-sized,TRBV5-6,TRBJ1-2,CASSLQGNYGYTF
medium-sized,TRBV5-6,TRBJ2-7,CASSLGPFGQGGGEQYF
medium-sized,TRBV19,TRBJ2-7,CASYLGECTYEQYF
medium-sized,TRBV19,TRBJ2-3,CASSPSGSDTDTQYF
.,TRBV12-3/TRBV12-4,TRBJ2-7,CASSILDRTSGAYEQYF
medium-sized,TRBV30,TRBJ2-7,CAWSVIEGLEGYF
medium-sized,TRBV6-5,TRBJ2-3,CASSYFGQDTDTQYF
.,TRBV11-1,TRBJ2-3,CASSMATSGGTDTQYF
medium-sized,TRBV7-2,TRBJ2-7,CASSSWDRGRDEQYF
.,TRBV6-1,TRBJ2-1,CASSEEGASYNEQFF
medium-sized,TRBV15,TRBJ2-3,CATSRTYDPAVSEYF
medium-sized,TRBV19,TRBJ1-5,CASSVGTDNQPQHF
.,TRBV6-5,TRBJ1-1,CASSYGFLGRIQPSNTEAFF
medium-sized,TRBV7-6,TRBJ2-5,CASSLPGLEETQYF
.,TRBV6-1,TRBJ1-4,CASSGQGAREKLFF
medium-sized,TRBV15,TRBJ2-2,CATSRDLTSGRSGELFF